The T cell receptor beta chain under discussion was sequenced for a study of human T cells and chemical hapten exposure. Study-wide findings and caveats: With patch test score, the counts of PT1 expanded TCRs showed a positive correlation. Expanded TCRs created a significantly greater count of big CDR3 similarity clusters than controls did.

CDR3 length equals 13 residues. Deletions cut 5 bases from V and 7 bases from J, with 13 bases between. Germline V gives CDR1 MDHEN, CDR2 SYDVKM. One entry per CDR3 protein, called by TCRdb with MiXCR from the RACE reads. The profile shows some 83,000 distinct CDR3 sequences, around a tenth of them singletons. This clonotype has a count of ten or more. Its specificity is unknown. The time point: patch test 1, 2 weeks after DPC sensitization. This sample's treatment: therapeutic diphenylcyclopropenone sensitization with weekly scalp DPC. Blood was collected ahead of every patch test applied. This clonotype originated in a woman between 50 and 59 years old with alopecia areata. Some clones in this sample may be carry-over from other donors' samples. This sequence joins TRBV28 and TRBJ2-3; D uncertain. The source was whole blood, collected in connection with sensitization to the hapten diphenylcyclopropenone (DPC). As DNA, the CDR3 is TGTGCCAGCAGTCCCCCGCTTCGGAATACGCAGTATTTT. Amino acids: CASSPPLRNTQYF.